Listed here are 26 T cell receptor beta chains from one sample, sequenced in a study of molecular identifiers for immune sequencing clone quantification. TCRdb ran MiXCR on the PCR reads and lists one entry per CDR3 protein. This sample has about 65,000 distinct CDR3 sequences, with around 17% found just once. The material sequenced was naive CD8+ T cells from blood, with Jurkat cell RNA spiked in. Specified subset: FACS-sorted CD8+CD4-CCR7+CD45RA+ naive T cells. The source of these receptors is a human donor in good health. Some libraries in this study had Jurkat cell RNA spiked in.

CDR3 nucleotide sequence: TGTGCCACAGGGGGACACTGGGAAGATACGCAGCATTTT. Protein product: CATGGHWEDTQHF. The chain recombines TRBV12-3 or TRBV12-4 with TRBJ2-3; 7 nucleotides align to TRBD1. The J call could be wrong; TRBJ1-5 is a better fit for the DNA end. The CDR3 sequence is 13 residues long.

CDR3 protein: CASTIGQGAYEQYF. DNA of the CDR3: TGTGCCAGTACCATTGGACAGGGGGCGTACGAGCAGTACTTC. This chain links TRBV19 with TRBJ2-7; 11 bases fit TRBD1. CDR1 LNHDA and CDR2 SQIVND come from the germline V gene (reference sequence). The trim removed 7 bases at V and 4 bases at J, leaving 6 bases unmatched. This CDR3 is built from 14 residues.

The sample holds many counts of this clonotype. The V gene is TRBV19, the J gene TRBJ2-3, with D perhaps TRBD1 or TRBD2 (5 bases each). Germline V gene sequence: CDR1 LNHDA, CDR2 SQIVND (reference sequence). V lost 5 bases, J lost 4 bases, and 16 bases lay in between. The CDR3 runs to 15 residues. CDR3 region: CASSLNLEGPDTQYF. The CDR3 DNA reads TGTGCCAGTAGTTTGAACCTTGAGGGACCAGATACGCAGTATTTT.

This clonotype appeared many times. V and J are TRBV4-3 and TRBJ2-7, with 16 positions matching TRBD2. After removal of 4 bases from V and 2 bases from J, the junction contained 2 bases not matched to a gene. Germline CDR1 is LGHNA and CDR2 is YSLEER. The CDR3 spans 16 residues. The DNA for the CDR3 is TGCGCCAGCAGCCCGGGACTAGCGGGAGGGACCTACGAGCAGTACTTC. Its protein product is CASSPGLAGGTYEQYF.

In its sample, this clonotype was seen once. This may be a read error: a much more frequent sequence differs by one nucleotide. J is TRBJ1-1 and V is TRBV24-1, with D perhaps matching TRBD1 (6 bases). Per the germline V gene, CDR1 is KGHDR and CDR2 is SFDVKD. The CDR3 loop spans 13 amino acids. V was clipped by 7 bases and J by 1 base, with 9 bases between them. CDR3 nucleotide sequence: TGTGCCACCAGGTACAGGGCGAACACTGAAGCTTTCTTT. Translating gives CATRYRANTEAFF.

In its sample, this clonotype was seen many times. The CDR3 region is CASSSYLAGAYEQYF. CDR3 sequence (DNA): TGTGCCAGCAGCTCGTACTTAGCGGGAGCCTACGAGCAGTACTTC. The rearrangement links TRBV7-2 to TRBJ2-7; 9 positions match TRBD2. Germline CDR1 SGHTA, CDR2 FQGNSA. The CDR3 is made up of 15 amino acids. With V trimmed by 4 bases and J by 2 bases, 6 bases remained unmatched.

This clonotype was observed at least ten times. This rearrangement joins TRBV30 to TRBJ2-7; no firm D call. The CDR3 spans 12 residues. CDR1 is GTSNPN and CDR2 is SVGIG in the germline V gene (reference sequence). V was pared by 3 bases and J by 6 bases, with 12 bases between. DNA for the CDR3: TGTGCCTGGAGCCTAATGCAGAGCGAGCAGTACTTC. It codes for CAWSLMQSEQYF.

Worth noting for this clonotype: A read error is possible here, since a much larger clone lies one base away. The CDR3 protein is CAGAGGLNQPQHF. CDR3 bases: TGTGCTGGTGCTGGGGGACTTAATCAGCCCCAGCATTTT. The gene calls are TRBV12-3 or TRBV12-4 and TRBJ1-5, with D possibly TRBD1 on 5 matching bases. The CDR3 spans 13 residues.

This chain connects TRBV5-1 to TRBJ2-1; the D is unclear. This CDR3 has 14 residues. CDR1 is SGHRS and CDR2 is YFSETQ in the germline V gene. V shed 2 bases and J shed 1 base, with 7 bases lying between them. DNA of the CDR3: TGCGCCAGCAGCTTCGGGCGTTCCTACAATGAGCAGTTCTTC. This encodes CASSFGRSYNEQFF. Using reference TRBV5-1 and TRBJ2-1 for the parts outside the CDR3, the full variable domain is KAGVTQTPRYLIKTRGQQVTLSCSPISGHRSVSWYQQTPGQGLQFLFEYFSETQRNKGNFPGRFSGRQFSNSRSEMNVSTLELGDSALYLCASSFGRSYNEQFFGPGTRLTVL.

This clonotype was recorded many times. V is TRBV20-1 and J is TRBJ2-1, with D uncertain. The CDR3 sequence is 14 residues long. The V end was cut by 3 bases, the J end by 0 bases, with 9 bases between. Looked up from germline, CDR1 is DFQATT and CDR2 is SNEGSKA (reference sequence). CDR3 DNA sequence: TGCAGTGCTAGTAAGGAGAGCTCCTACAATGAGCAGTTCTTC. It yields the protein CSASKESSYNEQFF.

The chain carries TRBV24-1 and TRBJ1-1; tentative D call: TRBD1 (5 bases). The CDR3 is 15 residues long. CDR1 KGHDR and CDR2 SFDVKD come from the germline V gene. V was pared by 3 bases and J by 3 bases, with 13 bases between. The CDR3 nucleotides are TGTGCCACCAGTGATCCGACAGACCCATACACTGAAGCTTTCTTT. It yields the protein CATSDPTDPYTEAFF.

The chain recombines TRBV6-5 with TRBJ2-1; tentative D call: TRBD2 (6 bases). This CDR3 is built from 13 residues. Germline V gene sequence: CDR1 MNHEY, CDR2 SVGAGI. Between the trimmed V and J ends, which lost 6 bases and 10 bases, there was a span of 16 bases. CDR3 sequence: CASRFIGGDEQFF. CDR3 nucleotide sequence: TGTGCCAGCAGATTTATCGGAGGGGACGAGCAGTTCTTC.

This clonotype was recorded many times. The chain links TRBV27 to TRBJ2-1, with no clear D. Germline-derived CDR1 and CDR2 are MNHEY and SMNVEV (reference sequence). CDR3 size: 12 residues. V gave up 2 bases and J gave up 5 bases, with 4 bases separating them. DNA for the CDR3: TGTGCCAGCAGTTTACGGAACAATGAGCAGTTCTTC. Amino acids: CASSLRNNEQFF.

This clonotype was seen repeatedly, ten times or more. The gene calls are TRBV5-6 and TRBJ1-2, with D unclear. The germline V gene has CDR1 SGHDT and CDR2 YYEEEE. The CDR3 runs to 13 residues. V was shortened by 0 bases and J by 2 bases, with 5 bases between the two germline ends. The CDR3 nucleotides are TGTGCCAGCAGCTTGGGGGCGAACTATGGCTACACCTTC. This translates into CASSLGANYGYTF.

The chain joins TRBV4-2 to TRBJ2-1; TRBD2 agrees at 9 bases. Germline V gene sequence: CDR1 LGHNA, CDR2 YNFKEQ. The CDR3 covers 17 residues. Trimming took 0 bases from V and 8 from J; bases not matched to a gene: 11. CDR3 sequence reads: CASSQDRAGGPYDEQFF. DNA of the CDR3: TGTGCCAGCAGCCAAGATCGTGCGGGAGGGCCTTACGATGAGCAGTTCTTC.

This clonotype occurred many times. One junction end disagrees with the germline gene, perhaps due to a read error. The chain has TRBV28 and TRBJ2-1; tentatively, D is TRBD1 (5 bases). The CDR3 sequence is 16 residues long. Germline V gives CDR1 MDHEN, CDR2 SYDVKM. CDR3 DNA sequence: TGTGCCAGCATTTTATCAGGGTCCCATGGCGCGAGTGAGCAGTTCTTC. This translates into CASILSGSHGASEQFF.

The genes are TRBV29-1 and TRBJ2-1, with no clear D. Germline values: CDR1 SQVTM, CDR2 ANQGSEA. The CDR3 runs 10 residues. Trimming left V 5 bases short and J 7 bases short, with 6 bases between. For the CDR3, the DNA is TGCAGCGTTCCCGGTAATGAGCAGTTCTTC. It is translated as CSVPGNEQFF.

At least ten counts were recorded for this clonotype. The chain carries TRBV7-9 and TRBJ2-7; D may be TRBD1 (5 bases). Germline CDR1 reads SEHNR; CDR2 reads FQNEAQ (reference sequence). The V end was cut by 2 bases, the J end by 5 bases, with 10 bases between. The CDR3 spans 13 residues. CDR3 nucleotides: TGTGCCAGCAGCTTAATTTTAGGGGACGAGCAGTACTTC. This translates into CASSLILGDEQYF.

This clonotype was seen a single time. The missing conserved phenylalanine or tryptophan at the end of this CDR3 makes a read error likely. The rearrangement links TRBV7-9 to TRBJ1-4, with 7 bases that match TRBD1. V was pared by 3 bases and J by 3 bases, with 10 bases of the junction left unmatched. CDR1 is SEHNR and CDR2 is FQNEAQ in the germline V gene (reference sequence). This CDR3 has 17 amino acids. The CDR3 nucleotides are TGTGCCAGCAGCTTTCCGGGAACAGGGGTGGCTAATGAAAAACTGTTTTCT. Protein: CASSFPGTGVANEKLFS.

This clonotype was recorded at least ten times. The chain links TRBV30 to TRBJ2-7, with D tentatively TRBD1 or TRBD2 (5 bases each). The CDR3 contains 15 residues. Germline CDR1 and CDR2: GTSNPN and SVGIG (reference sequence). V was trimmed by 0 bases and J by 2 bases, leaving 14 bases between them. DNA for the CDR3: TGTGCCTGGAGTGTACTGGGAAGGGGAGCCTACGAGCAGTACTTC. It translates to CAWSVLGRGAYEQYF.

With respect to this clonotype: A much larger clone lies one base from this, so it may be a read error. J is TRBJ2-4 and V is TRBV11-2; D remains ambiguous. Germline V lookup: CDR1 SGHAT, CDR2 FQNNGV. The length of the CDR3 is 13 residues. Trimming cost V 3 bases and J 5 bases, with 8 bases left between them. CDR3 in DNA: TGTGCCAGCAGCTTTGATAGGGAAAACATTCAGTACTTC. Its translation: CASSFDRENIQYF.

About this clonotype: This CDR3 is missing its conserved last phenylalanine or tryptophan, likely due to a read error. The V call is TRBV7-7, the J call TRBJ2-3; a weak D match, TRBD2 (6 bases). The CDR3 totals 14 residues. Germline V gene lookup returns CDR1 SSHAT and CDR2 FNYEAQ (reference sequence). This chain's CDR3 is CASSYRARGDTQYL. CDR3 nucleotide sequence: TGTGCTAGCAGCTATAGAGCACGGGGGGATACGCAGTATCTT.

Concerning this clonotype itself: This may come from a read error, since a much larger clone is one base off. This chain's CDR3 is CATSDGGTEQYF. CDR3 coding DNA: TGTGCCACCAGTGACGGGGGGACCGAGCAGTACTTC. The rearrangement uses TRBV24-1 and TRBJ2-7; 7 nucleotides align to TRBD2. J gave up 6 bases and V 4 bases, and 2 bases lay outside the gene matches. The CDR3 length is 12 residues. Germline CDR1 KGHDR, CDR2 SFDVKD.

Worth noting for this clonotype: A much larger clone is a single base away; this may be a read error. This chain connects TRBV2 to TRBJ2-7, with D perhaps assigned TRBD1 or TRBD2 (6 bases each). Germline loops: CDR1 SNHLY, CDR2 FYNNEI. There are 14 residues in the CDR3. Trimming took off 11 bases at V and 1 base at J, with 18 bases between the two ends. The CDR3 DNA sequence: TGTGCCGGCATTCTCGGGGGCGAATCCTACGAGCAGTACTTC. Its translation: CAGILGGESYEQYF.

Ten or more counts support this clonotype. The CDR3 DNA sequence: TGCGCCAGCAGCGACCACTACGAGCAGTACTTC. Protein: CASSDHYEQYF. The V gene is TRBV4-3, the J gene TRBJ2-7; D not resolved. This CDR3 is built from 11 residues. Germline V gene data show CDR1 as LGHNA and CDR2 as YSLEER. Trimming left V 5 bases short and J 3 bases short, with 5 bases between.

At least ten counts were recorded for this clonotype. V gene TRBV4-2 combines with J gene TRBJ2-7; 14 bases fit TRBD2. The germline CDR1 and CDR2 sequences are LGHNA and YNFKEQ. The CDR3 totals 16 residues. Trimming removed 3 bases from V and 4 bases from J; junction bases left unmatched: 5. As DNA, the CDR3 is TGTGCCAGCAGCCAGACCGGGACTAGCGGGAGTTACGAGCAGTACTTC. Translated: CASSQTGTSGSYEQYF.